The clone carrying this TCR beta chain was observed a few times. As yet, its antigen is unknown. The data were taken from a study of blood T cells in healthy people across ages. Findings and caveats of the study: Not knowing donor CMV status may have confounded expanded clonotype changes.

It was with a sample-barcoded 5' primer and a J-beta primer mix that a second PCR of about 7 to 12 cycles was run. There were at least 2.5 million CDR3-containing paired-end reads obtained from each sample. TCRdb called the 5' RACE reads again in MiXCR, with one record for every CDR3 protein. The sample has approximately 1.5 million distinct CDR3 sequences; roughly 32% are singletons. The ends lost 5 bases at V and 5 bases at J; junction bases unmatched: 5. Germline assignment: CDR1 MNHNS and CDR2 SASEGT. The CDR3 consists of 14 residues. The chain links TRBV6-1 to TRBJ1-5, with 8 bases that match TRBD1. The TCR originated in a woman in her 30s in good health. Sequenced: blood. CDR3 in amino acids: CASSRTGFDQPQHF. CDR3 DNA sequence: TGTGCCAGCAGTCGGACAGGGTTCGATCAGCCCCAGCATTTT.